This TCR beta chain was obtained from a study of T cell repertoires in cytomegalovirus infection. Study information: Recently identified HLA-C-restricted CMV epitopes and well-studied HLA-B-restricted CMV epitopes were used by the study.

With respect to this clonotype: What it binds is unknown.

TCRdb re-derived calls from the reads in MiXCR, one entry per CDR3 protein. The data contain a few hundred thousand distinct CDR3 sequences, roughly 42% of them singletons. Deletions cut 4 bases from V and 2 bases from J, with 10 bases between. CDR1 is MNHEY and CDR2 is SVGAGI in the germline V gene. This CDR3 has 14 residues. This sample comprised cultured PBMCs, obtained from culture after CMV antigen stimulation. This chain connects TRBV6-5 to TRBJ2-3, with D possibly TRBD2 on 5 matching bases. The receptor was derived from a human donor in good health (CMV status not recorded). Some clones in this sample may be carry-over from other donors' samples. The CDR3 DNA follows: TGTGCCAGCAGTTCCCGGACTCTCACAGATACGCAGTATTTT. This gives the protein CASSSRTLTDTQYF.